The 13 T cell receptor beta chains presented below share a single source sample, sequenced in a study of shared clonotypes between healthy human individuals. Some clones are missing from TCRdb's copy, which holds only in-frame ones; the method was immunoSEQ multiplex PCR. The table shows roughly 1,500,000 clones, with approximately 98% occurring only once. Sequencing input: naive CD4+ T cells sorted from blood. As for subset: CD45RA+ positively selected. The receptor set was obtained from a man between 25 and 39 years old in good health.

This clone was seen a single time. The V and J genes are TRBV19 and TRBJ2-3, with D tentatively TRBD1 (6 bases). The germline CDR1 and CDR2 sequences are LNHDA and SQIVND (reference sequence). The V end lost 3 bases, the J end lost 1 base, and 17 bases lay between the germline ends. The CDR3 is 17 amino acids. CDR3 in DNA: TGTGCCAGTAGTATCCCGCAGGGGCTCTCGGGCACAGATACGCAGTATTTT. It yields the protein CASSIPQGLSGTDTQYF.

For this clone: Other DNA sequences from this sample encode an identical CDR3 as well. The CDR3 is CASSLGTSGRNEQFF. DNA for the CDR3: TGTGCCAGCAGTTTAGGGACTAGCGGGAGGAATGAGCAGTTCTTC. The chain employs TRBV28 and TRBJ2-1; TRBD2 aligns across 15 bases. This CDR3 spans 15 amino acids. Germline V gene lookup returns CDR1 MDHEN and CDR2 SYDVKM. The V segment lost 2 bases and the J segment 7 bases; nucleotides outside the gene matches: 0.

This chain connects TRBV5-1 to TRBJ2-7, with D perhaps being TRBD1 or TRBD2 (5 bases each). CDR1 SGHRS and CDR2 YFSETQ come from the germline V gene. This CDR3 region has 13 residues. The germline V and J ends were trimmed by 3 bases and 2 bases, with 9 bases remaining between them. In nucleotides, the CDR3 is TGCGCCAGCAGCTCCCGGGACCCCTACGAGCAGTACTTC. Protein product: CASSSRDPYEQYF.

The chain has TRBV21-1 and TRBJ2-1; TRBD1, the table's D call, lacks a check against the DNA. TRBV21-1 is a pseudogene. This CDR3 is 14 amino acids long. Here the CDR3 DNA reads TGTGCCTCCCCCAGGCAGGGTGAATACAATGAGCAGTTCTTC. It codes for CASPRQGEYNEQFF.

This clone was detected only once. The rearrangement uses TRBV25-1 and TRBJ1-4; weak D call: TRBD1 (5 bases). V shed 0 bases and J shed 4 bases, with 12 bases lying between them. The germline V gene has CDR1 MGHDK and CDR2 SYGVNS. The CDR3 has 16 residues. The CDR3 spells CASSEYPGLNNEKLFF. CDR3 DNA: TGTGCCAGCAGTGAATACCCGGGACTGAATAATGAAAAACTGTTTTTT.

The V gene is TRBV6-1, the J gene TRBJ2-3; D gene uncertain. The V gene's germline CDR1 is MNHNS and CDR2 SASEGT. This CDR3 contains 14 residues. V shed 1 base and J shed 1 base, with 6 bases lying between them. The CDR3 DNA follows: TGTGCCAGCAGTGAAGACTACGGCACAGATACGCAGTATTTT. Protein sequence: CASSEDYGTDTQYF.

The gene calls are TRBV5-1 and TRBJ2-5; 8 nucleotides line up with TRBD1. The CDR3 loop spans 15 amino acids. With V trimmed by 4 bases and J by 4 bases, 9 bases remained unmatched. Germline V lookup: CDR1 SGHRS, CDR2 YFSETQ. CDR3: CASSPLTGVGETQYF. CDR3 DNA sequence: TGCGCCAGCAGCCCATTGACAGGGGTGGGAGAGACCCAGTACTTC.

With regard to this clone: The sample carries other DNA sequences with the same CDR3. This sequence joins TRBV9 and TRBJ2-2; D is perhaps TRBD1 (6 bases). The CDR3 runs to 16 residues. Germline V gene data show CDR1 as SGDLS and CDR2 as YYNGEE. The V gene lost 0 bases and the J gene lost 1 base, with 10 bases spanning the gap. CDR3 residues: CASSVVGRGNTGELFF. In DNA form, the CDR3 reads TGTGCCAGCAGCGTAGTGGGCAGGGGGAACACCGGGGAGCTGTTTTTT. Variable domain in full (rest from reference TRBV9 and TRBJ2-2): DSGVTQTPKHLITATGQRVTLRCSPRSGDLSVYWYQQSLDQGLQFLIQYYNGEERAKGNILERFSAQQFPDLHSELNLSSLELGDSALYFCASSVVGRGNTGELFFGEGSRLTVL.

This clone was seen just once. The rearrangement links TRBV28 to TRBJ2-7; D not certain. The CDR3 totals 13 residues. The germline CDR1 and CDR2 sequences are MDHEN and SYDVKM. V dropped 6 bases and J dropped 3 bases, with 12 bases sitting between them. Here the CDR3 DNA reads TGTGCCAGCAGCCTAACCGGTATCTACGAGCAGTACTTC. This sequence encodes CASSLTGIYEQYF.

The chain recombines TRBV2 with TRBJ2-7; 9 bases align to TRBD1. The CDR3 totals 13 residues. V shed 6 bases and J 4 bases; nucleotides not matched to a gene: 4. Germline assignment: CDR1 SNHLY and CDR2 FYNNEI. The CDR3 protein is CASSRDRDYEQYF. The CDR3, as DNA: TGTGCCAGCAGCCGGGACAGGGATTACGAGCAGTACTTC.

In its sample, this clone was seen once. The J gene is TRBJ2-1, the V gene TRBV28; TRBD2 is a possible D gene (5 bases). Germline CDR1 is MDHEN and CDR2 is SYDVKM. The CDR3 contains 18 residues. Deletions cut 4 bases from V and 0 bases from J, with 19 bases between. CDR3 residues: CASSSPLRLPASYNEQFF. DNA of the CDR3: TGTGCCAGCAGTTCCCCACTTCGACTACCTGCCTCCTACAATGAGCAGTTCTTC.

The CDR3 DNA is TGTGCCACATTTACCGGGAACTATGGCTACACCTTC. Protein product: CATFTGNYGYTF. This chain uses TRBV6-5 with TRBJ1-2; unclear D gene. Germline CDR1 is MNHEY and CDR2 is SVGAGI. V was shortened by 10 bases and J by 2 bases, with 11 bases between the two germline ends. The CDR3 loop spans 12 amino acids.

The chain recombines TRBV15 with TRBJ1-5, with 8 bases that match TRBD1. The CDR3 has 15 residues. Germline V lookup: CDR1 LNHNV, CDR2 YYDKDF (reference sequence). The J segment lost 4 bases and the V segment lost 6 bases, leaving 8 bases of the junction unmatched. CDR3 in DNA: TGTGCCACCAGGATAGACAGGGGCAATAATCAGCCCCAGCATTTT. It specifies CATRIDRGNNQPQHF.